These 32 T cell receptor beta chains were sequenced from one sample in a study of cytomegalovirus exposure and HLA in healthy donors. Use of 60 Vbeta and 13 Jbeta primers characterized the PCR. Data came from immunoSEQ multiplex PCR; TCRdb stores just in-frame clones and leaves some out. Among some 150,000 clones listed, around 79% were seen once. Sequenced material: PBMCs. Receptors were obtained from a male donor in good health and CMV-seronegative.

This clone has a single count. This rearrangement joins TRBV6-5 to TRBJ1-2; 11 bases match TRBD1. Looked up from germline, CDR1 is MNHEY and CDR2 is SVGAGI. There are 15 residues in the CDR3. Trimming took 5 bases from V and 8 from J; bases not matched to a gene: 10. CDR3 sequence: CASSTRTGGERGYTF. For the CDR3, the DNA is TGTGCCAGCAGTACCCGGACAGGGGGCGAGAGGGGCTACACCTTC.

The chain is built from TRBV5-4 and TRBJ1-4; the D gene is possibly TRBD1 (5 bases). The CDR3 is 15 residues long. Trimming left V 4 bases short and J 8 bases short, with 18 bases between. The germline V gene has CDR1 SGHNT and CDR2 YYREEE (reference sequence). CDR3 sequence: CASSPWGASREKLFF. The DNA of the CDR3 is TGTGCCAGCAGCCCCTGGGGCGCGTCTCGGGAAAAACTGTTTTTT.

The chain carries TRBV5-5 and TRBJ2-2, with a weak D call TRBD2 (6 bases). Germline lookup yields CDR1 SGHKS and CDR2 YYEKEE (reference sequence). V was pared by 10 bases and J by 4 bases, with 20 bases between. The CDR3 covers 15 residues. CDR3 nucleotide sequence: TGTGCCGGCAAAGAAACGGGACTGAGCACCGGGGAGCTGTTTTTT. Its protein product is CAGKETGLSTGELFF. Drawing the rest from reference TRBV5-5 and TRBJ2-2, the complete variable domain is DAGVTQSPTHLIKTRGQQVTLRCSPISGHKSVSWYQQVLGQGPQFIFQYYEKEERGRGNFPDRFSARQFPNYSSELNVNALLLGDSALYLCAGKETGLSTGELFFGEGSRLTVL.

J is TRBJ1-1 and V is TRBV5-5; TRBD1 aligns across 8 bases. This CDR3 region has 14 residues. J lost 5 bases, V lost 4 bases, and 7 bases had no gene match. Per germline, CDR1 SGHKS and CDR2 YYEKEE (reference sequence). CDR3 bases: TGTGCCAGCAGCCTCAGGGGGCCTCGGACTGAAGCTTTCTTT. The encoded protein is CASSLRGPRTEAFF.

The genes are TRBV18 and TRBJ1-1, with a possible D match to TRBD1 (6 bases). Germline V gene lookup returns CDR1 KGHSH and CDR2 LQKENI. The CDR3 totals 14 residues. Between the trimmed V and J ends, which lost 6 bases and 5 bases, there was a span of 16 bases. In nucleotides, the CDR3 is TGTGCCAGCTCTCCCTCAGGGGTGTATACTGAAGCTTTCTTT. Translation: CASSPSGVYTEAFF. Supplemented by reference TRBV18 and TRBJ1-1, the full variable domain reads NAGVMQNPRHLVRRRGQEARLRCSPMKGHSHVYWYRQLPEEGLKFMVYLQKENIIDESGMPKERFSAEFPKEGPSILRIQQVVRGDSAAYFCASSPSGVYTEAFFGQGTRLTVV.

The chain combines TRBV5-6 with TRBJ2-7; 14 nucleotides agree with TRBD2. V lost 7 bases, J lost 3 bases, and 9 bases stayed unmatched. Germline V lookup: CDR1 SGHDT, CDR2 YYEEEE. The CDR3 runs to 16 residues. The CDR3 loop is CASHGLAGGQGYEQYF. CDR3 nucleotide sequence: TGTGCCAGCCATGGACTAGCGGGAGGCCAGGGCTACGAGCAGTACTTC.

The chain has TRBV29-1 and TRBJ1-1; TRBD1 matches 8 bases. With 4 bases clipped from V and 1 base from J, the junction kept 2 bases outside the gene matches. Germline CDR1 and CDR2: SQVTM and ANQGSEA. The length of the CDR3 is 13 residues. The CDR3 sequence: CSVGQGTNTEAFF. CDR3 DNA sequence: TGCAGCGTTGGACAGGGGACGAACACTGAAGCTTTCTTT. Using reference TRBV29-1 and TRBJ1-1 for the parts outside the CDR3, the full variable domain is SAVISQKPSRDICQRGTSLTIQCQVDSQVTMMFWYRQQPGQSLTLIATANQGSEATYESGFVIDKFPISRPNLTFSTLTVSNMSPEDSSIYLCSVGQGTNTEAFFGQGTRLTVV.

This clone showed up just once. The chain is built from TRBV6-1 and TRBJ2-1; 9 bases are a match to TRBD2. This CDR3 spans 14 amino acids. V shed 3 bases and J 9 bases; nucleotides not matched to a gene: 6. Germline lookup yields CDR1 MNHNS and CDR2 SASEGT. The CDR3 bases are TGTGCCAGCAGTGAGGGACTAGCATCGGTTGAGCAGTTCTTC. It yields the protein CASSEGLASVEQFF.

CDR3 sequence: CASSLGASEQYF. DNA of the CDR3: TGTGCCAGCAGCTTAGGAGCTAGCGAGCAGTACTTC. This chain joins TRBV7-9 and TRBJ2-7; D uncertain. Germline V gene sequence: CDR1 SEHNR, CDR2 FQNEAQ (reference sequence). The CDR3 is made up of 12 amino acids. V was trimmed by 1 base and J by 6 bases, leaving 7 bases between them.

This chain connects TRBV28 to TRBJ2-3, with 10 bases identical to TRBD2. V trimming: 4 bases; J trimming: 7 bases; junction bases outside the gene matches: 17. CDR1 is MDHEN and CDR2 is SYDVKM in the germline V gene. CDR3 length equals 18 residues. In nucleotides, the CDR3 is TGTGCCAGCAGTTCAGTCGGGCTAGCGGGGGCCGGTCCCTATACGCAGTATTTT. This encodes CASSSVGLAGAGPYTQYF.

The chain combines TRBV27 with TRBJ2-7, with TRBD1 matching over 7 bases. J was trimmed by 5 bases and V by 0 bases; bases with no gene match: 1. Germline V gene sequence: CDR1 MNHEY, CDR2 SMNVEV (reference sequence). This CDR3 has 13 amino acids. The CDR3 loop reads CASSLSTGNEQYF. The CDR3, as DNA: TGTGCCAGCAGTTTATCGACAGGGAACGAGCAGTACTTC.

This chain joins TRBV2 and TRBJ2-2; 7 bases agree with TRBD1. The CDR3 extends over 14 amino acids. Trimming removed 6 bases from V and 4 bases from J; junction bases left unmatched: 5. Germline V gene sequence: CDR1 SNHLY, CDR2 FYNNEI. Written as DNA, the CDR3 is TGTGCCAGCAGGGGACAGATGTCCACCGGGGAGCTGTTTTTT. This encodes CASRGQMSTGELFF.

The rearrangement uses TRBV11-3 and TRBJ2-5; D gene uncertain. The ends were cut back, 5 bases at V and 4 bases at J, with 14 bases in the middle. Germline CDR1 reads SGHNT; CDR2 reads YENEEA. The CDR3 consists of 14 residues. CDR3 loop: CASSASEPRETQYF. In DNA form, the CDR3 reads TGTGCCAGCAGCGCCTCTGAGCCAAGAGAGACCCAGTACTTC.

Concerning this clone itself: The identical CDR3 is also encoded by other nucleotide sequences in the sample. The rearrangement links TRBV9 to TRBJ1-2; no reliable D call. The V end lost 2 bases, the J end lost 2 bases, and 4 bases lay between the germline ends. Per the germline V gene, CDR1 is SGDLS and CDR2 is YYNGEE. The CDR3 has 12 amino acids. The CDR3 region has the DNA TGTGCCAGCAGCGTTTCGAACTATGGCTACACCTTC. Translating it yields CASSVSNYGYTF.

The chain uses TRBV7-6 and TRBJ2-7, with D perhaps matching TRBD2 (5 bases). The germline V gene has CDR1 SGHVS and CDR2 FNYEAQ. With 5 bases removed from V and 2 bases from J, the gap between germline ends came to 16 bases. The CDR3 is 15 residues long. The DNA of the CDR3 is TGTGCCAGCAGCCCCCCGCTAGCAGATCCCTACGAGCAGTACTTC. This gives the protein CASSPPLADPYEQYF.

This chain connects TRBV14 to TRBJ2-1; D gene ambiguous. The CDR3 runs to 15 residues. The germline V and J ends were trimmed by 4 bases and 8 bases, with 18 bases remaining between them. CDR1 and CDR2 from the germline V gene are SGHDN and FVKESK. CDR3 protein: CASSPPRGSAYEQFF. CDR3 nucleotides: TGTGCCAGCAGCCCCCCGAGAGGCAGTGCCTATGAGCAGTTCTTC.

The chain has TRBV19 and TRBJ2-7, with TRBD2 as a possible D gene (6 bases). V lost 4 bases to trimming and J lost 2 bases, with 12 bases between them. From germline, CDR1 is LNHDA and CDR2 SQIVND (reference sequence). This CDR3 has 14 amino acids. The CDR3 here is CASSTGTPTYEQYF. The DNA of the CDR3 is TGTGCCAGTAGTACCGGGACTCCTACCTACGAGCAGTACTTC.

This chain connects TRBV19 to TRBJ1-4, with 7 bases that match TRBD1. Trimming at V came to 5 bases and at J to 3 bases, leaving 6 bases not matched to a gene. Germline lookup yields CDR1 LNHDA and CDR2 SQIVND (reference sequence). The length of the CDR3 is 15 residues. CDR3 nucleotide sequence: TGTGCCAGTAGTGCCCGACAGGGTGCTAATGAAAAACTGTTTTTT. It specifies CASSARQGANEKLFF.

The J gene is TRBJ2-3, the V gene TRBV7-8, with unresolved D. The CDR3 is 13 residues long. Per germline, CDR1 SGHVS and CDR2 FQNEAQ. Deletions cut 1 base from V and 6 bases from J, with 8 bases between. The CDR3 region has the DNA TGTGCCAGCAGCTTAGGTAGCTTGGATACGCAGTATTTT. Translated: CASSLGSLDTQYF.

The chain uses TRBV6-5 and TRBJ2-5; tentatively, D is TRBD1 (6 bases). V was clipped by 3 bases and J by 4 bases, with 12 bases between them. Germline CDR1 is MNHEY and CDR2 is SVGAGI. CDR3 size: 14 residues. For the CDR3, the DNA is TGTGCCAGCAGTTATATGTCAGGGGTAGAGACCCAGTACTTC. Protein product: CASSYMSGVETQYF.

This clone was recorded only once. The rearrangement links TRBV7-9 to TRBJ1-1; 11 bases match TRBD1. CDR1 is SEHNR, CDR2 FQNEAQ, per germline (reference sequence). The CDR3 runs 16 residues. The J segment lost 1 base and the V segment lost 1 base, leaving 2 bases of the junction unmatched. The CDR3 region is CASSLVGTGGNTEAFF. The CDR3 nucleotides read TGTGCCAGCAGCTTAGTAGGGACAGGGGGGAACACTGAAGCTTTCTTT.

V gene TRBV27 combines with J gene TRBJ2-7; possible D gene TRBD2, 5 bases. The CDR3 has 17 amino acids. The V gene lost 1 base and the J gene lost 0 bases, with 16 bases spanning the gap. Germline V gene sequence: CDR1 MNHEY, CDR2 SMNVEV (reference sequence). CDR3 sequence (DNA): TGTGCCAGCAGTTTATTCCCCATACAGCGGAGCTCCTACGAGCAGTACTTC. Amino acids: CASSLFPIQRSSYEQYF.

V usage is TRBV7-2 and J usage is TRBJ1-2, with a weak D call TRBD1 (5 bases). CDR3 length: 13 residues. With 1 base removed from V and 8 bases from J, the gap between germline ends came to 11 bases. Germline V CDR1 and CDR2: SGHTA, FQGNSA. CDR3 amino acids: CASSLGGEPGYTF. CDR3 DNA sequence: TGTGCCAGCAGCTTAGGGGGGGAACCCGGCTACACCTTC.

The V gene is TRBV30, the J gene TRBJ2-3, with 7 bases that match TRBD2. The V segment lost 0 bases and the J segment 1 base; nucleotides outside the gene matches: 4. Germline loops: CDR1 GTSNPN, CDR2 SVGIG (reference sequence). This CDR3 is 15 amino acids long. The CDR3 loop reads CAWSVGAGRTDTQYF. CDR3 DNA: TGTGCCTGGAGTGTCGGAGCGGGACGCACAGATACGCAGTATTTT.

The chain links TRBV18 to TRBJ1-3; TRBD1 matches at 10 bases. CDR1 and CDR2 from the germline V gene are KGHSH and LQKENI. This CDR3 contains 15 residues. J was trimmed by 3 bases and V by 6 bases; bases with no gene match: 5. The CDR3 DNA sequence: TGTGCCAGCTCGTCCGACAGGGGGCTTGGAAACACCATATATTTT. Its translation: CASSSDRGLGNTIYF.

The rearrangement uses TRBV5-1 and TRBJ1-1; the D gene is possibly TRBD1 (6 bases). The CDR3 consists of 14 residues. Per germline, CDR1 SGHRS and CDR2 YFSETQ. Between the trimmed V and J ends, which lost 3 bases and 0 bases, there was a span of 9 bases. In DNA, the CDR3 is TGCGCCAGCAGCTATGGACAGCTGAACACTGAAGCTTTCTTT. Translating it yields CASSYGQLNTEAFF. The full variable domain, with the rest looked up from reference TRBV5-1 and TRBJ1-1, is KAGVTQTPRYLIKTRGQQVTLSCSPISGHRSVSWYQQTPGQGLQFLFEYFSETQRNKGNFPGRFSGRQFSNSRSEMNVSTLELGDSALYLCASSYGQLNTEAFFGQGTRLTVV.

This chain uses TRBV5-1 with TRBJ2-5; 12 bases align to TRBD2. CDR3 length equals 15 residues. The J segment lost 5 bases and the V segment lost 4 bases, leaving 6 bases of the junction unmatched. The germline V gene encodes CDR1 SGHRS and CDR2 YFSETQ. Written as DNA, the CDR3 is TGCGCCAGCAGCCTACTAGCGGGGGGAAGTGAGACCCAGTACTTC. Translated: CASSLLAGGSETQYF. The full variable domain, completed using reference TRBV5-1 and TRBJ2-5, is KAGVTQTPRYLIKTRGQQVTLSCSPISGHRSVSWYQQTPGQGLQFLFEYFSETQRNKGNFPGRFSGRQFSNSRSEMNVSTLELGDSALYLCASSLLAGGSETQYFGPGTRLLVL.

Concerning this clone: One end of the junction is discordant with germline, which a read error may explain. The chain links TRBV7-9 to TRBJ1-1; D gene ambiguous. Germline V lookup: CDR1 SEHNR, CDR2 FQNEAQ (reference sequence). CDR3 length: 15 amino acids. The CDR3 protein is CSSSPAAGLNTEAFF. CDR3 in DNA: TGTTCCAGCAGCCCCGCGGCGGGATTGAACACTGAAGCTTTCTTT.

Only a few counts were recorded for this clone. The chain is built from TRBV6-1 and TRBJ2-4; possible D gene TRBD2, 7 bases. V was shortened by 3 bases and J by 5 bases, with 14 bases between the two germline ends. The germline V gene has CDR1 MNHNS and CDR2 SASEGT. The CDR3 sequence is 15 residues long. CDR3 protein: CASSERGGAQNIQYF. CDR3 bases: TGTGCCAGCAGTGAGAGGGGGGGGGCCCAAAACATTCAGTACTTC.

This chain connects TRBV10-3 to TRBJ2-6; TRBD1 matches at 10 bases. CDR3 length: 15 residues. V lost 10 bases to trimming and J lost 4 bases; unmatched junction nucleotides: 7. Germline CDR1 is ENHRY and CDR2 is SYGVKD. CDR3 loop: CATRGQGNGANVLTF. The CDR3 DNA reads TGTGCCACCAGGGGACAGGGGAACGGGGCCAACGTCCTGACTTTC.

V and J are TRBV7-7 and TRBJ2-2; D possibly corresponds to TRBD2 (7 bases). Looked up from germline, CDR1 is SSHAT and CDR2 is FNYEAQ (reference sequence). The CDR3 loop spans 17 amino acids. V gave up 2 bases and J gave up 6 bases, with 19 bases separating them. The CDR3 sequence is CASSLKVAGEGAGELFF. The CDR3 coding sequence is TGTGCCAGCAGCTTAAAAGTTGCAGGGGAGGGTGCCGGGGAGCTGTTTTTT.

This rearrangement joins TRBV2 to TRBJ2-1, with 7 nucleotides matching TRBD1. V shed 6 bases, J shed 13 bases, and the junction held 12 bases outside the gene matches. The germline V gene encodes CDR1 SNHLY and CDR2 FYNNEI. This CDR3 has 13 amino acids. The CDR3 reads CASSPADRSKQFF. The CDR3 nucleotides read TGTGCCAGCAGCCCAGCGGACAGGTCAAAACAGTTCTTC. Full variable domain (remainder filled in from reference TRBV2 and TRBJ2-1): EPEVTQTPSHQVTQMGQEVILRCVPISNHLYFYWYRQILGQKVEFLVSFYNNEISEKSEIFDDQFSVERPDGSNFTLKIRSTKLEDSAMYFCASSPADRSKQFFGPGTRLTVL.